Listed below are T cell receptor beta chains from one sample, sequenced in a study of T cells in Graves' hyperthyroidism and ophthalmopathy. Each CDR3 protein gets one entry after TCRdb re-called the multiplex PCR reads with MiXCR. The sample includes around 600,000 distinct CDR3 sequences, more than 14% of them seen just once. The sample consisted of blood. These TCRs come from a woman in her fifties or sixties with Graves' ophthalmopathy. Both conserved end residues are part of each CDR3. D genes are given only for firm matches. Expanded clones get a size class; other rows say once, few or many, or leave the size out.

D | size | J | V | DNA | CDR3
NA | NA | TRBJ2-5 | TRBV5-1 | TGCGCCAGCAGCTTGGTGGGCCAGTCCCAAGAGACCCAGTACTTC | CASSLVGQSQETQYF
NA | many | TRBJ2-7 | TRBV6-1 | TGTGCCAGCAGGCAGGGGGGCGAGCAGTACTTC | CASRQGGEQYF
TRBD1 | NA | TRBJ2-1 | TRBV24-1 | TGTGCCACCAGTGAGACGGGACAGGGTAACACGAGGTACAATGAGCAGTTCTTC | CATSETGQGNTRYNEQFF
TRBD2 | NA | TRBJ2-1 | TRBV12-3/TRBV12-4 | TGTGCCAGCAGTTTGGGGCTAGCGGGAAGTCTCTACAATGAGCAGTTCTTC | CASSLGLAGSLYNEQFF
NA | many | TRBJ2-3 | TRBV6-2/TRBV6-3 | TGTGCCAGCAGTTACTCCATCACACCAAAGGGACTAGATACGCAGTATTTT | CASSYSITPKGLDTQYF
NA | NA | TRBJ2-3 | TRBV6-1 | TGTGCCAGCGGACCGGGCACAGATACGCAGTATTTT | CASGPGTDTQYF
NA | NA | TRBJ2-5 | TRBV5-1 | TGCGCCAGCAGCTTGTCTACTAGGGCAGCTGAGTACCAAGAGACCCAGTACTTC | CASSLSTRAAEYQETQYF
NA | NA | TRBJ2-2 | TRBV3-1 | TGTGCCAGCAGCCAAGTTAGGCAGCGAGTAGGTACCGGGGAGCTGTTTTTT | CASSQVRQRVGTGELFF
TRBD1 | NA | TRBJ1-4 | TRBV20-1 | TGCAGTGCTAGGCCCCTTTGGACAGGGCAAAATGAAAAACTGTTTTTT | CSARPLWTGQNEKLFF
NA | NA | TRBJ1-2 | TRBV27 | TGTGCCAGCAGATTGACTCAGGGTGGCGGCTACACCTTC | CASRLTQGGGYTF
TRBD1 | many | TRBJ2-6 | TRBV12-3/TRBV12-4 | TGTGCCAGCAGGAGGGGGCGTGGGGCCAACGTCCTGACTTTC | CASRRGRGANVLTF
TRBD2 | many | TRBJ2-4 | TRBV7-9 | TGTGCCAGCAGCTACACTAGCGGGAGACCCAAAAACATTCAGTACTTC | CASSYTSGRPKNIQYF
NA | NA | TRBJ1-5 | TRBV6-1 | TGTGCCAGCAGTGAAGCCCACCGTAATCAGCCCCAGCATTTT | CASSEAHRNQPQHF
NA | few | TRBJ2-5 | TRBV4-1 | TGCGCCAGCAGCGCCGGGACCGGGAGAGAGACCCAGTACTTC | CASSAGTGRETQYF
NA | many | TRBJ2-1 | TRBV20-1 | TGCAGACCGTCAGTAGGTGAGCAGTTCTTC | CRPSVGEQFF
TRBD1 | NA | TRBJ2-7 | TRBV29-1 | TGCAGCGCCCGATCGACAGGGGGCGAGCAGTACTTC | CSARSTGGEQYF
NA | many | TRBJ2-3 | TRBV7-3 | TGTGCCAGCAGCTTAAAAAGAGGGGATACGCAGTATTTT | CASSLKRGDTQYF
NA | few | TRBJ1-5 | TRBV20-1 | TGCAGTGCCAGGAGGTCTTATAGCAATCAGCCCCAGCATTTT | CSARRSYSNQPQHF
NA | few | TRBJ2-5 | TRBV15 | TGTGCCACCAGCATCGGACAAATCGAGACCCAGTACTTC | CATSIGQIETQYF